A selection of T cell receptor beta chains follows, all from one sample in a study of T cell repertoires in aging, cancer and after chemotherapy. TCRdb processed the multiplex PCR reads anew with MiXCR; each CDR3 protein has one entry. The sample includes roughly 18,000 distinct CDR3 sequences, around 40% of them seen just once. Sequenced: blood. The source is a human donor with a solid tumor. CDR3s include the opening cysteine and the closing phenylalanine or tryptophan. A D gene is named only where the DNA matches it firmly. Not every row has a clone size; where given, it reads once, few, many or a size class.

13,medium-sized,TRBV29-1,TRBJ2-5,-,CSVSPVGAETQYF,TGCAGCGTCTCCCCGGTAGGGGCGGAGACCCAGTACTTC
16,-,TRBV28,TRBJ1-5,TRBD1,CASSLPGTASNQPQHF,TGTGCCAGCAGTTTACCCGGGACAGCTAGCAATCAGCCCCAGCATTTT
18,-,TRBV11-2,TRBJ2-3,TRBD2,CASSFTSGRVSSTDTQYF,TGTGCCAGCAGCTTCACTAGCGGGAGGGTTTCTAGCACAGATACGCAGTATTTT
16,-,TRBV5-5,TRBJ1-1,-,CASSSPTETRNTEAFF,TGTGCCAGCAGCTCGCCTACCGAGACACGGAACACTGAAGCTTTCTTT
14,few,TRBV19,TRBJ2-7,-,CASSARPPLYEQYF,TGTGCCAGTAGTGCAAGACCCCCGCTCTACGAGCAGTACTTC
16,-,TRBV5-6,TRBJ2-7,TRBD2,CASSLWFAGGFYEQYF,TGTGCCAGCAGCTTATGGTTTGCGGGGGGGTTCTACGAGCAGTACTTC
16,-,TRBV5-1,TRBJ2-7,-,CASSLGLPAGSYEQYF,TGCGCCAGCAGCTTGGGGCTCCCGGCCGGCTCCTACGAGCAGTACTTC
14,medium-sized,TRBV6-2/TRBV6-3,TRBJ2-2,TRBD1,CASSSGQDTGELFF,TGTGCCAGCAGTTCAGGACAGGACACCGGGGAGCTGTTTTTT
15,-,TRBV18,TRBJ1-4,-,CASSPLRDTNEKLFF,TGTGCCAGCTCACCACTCCGGGACACCAATGAAAAACTGTTTTTT
13,-,TRBV18,TRBJ2-1,-,CASSASAIREQFF,TGTGCCAGCTCAGCTAGCGCAATACGTGAGCAGTTCTTC
14,-,TRBV29-1,TRBJ2-7,TRBD1,CSVEGGDRGYEQYF,TGCAGCGTTGAAGGAGGCGACAGGGGGTACGAGCAGTACTTC
16,-,TRBV27,TRBJ2-2,TRBD2,CASSSQRGENTGELFF,TGTGCCAGCAGCTCGCAGCGGGGGGAAAACACCGGGGAGCTGTTTTTT
12,few,TRBV27,TRBJ1-6,-,CASSFPRAPLHF,TGTGCCAGCAGTTTCCCCCGGGCACCCCTCCACTTT
20,-,TRBV14,TRBJ1-6,TRBD1,CASSQLYRGWPVPYNSPLHF,TGTGCCAGCAGCCAACTTTACAGGGGATGGCCAGTCCCCTATAATTCACCCCTCCACTTT
14,-,TRBV12-3/TRBV12-4,TRBJ2-5,-,CASSLGGRRETQYF,TGTGCCAGCAGTTTGGGGGGGCGCAGGGAGACCCAGTACTTC
14,few,TRBV15,TRBJ2-7,-,CATSSLENSYEQYF,TGTGCCACCAGCAGTCTAGAGAATTCCTACGAGCAGTACTTC
15,few,TRBV6-5,TRBJ1-3,-,CASSAGLHSGNTIYF,TGTGCCAGCAGCGCAGGGCTACACTCTGGAAACACCATATATTTT
15,-,TRBV6-1,TRBJ1-6,TRBD1,CASTERTGGFRSLHF,TGTGCCAGCACTGAAAGGACAGGGGGATTCAGGTCCCTCCACTTT
16,few,TRBV6-5,TRBJ2-4,-,CASSYAGSKAKNIQYF,TGTGCCAGCAGTTACGCAGGGTCTAAGGCCAAAAACATTCAGTACTTC
15,-,TRBV18,TRBJ2-2,TRBD1,CVSSPGTANTGELFF,TGTGTCAGCTCACCCGGGACAGCTAACACCGGGGAGCTGTTTTTT
15,-,TRBV10-3,TRBJ1-1,TRBD1,CATASDRVTNTEAFF,TGTGCCACAGCCAGCGACAGGGTAACGAACACTGAAGCTTTCTTT
14,-,TRBV6-2/TRBV6-3,TRBJ2-7,-,CASSYSGEGGEQYF,TGTGCCAGCAGTTACTCGGGGGAAGGCGGCGAGCAGTACTTC
12,few,TRBV30,TRBJ1-2,TRBD1,CAWTGGGYGYTF,TGTGCCTGGACAGGGGGCGGCTATGGCTACACCTTC
15,few,TRBV6-5,TRBJ1-5,-,CASSYSRIGNQPQHF,TGTGCCAGCAGTTACTCCAGAATCGGAAATCAGCCCCAGCATTTT
14,-,TRBV6-1,TRBJ1-3,-,CASSETAAGNTIYF,TGTGCCAGCAGTGAAACGGCAGCTGGAAACACCATATATTTT
14,-,TRBV19,TRBJ1-5,-,CASSRERSNQPQHF,TGTGCCAGTAGTCGGGAACGTAGCAATCAGCCCCAGCATTTT
14,-,TRBV6-4,TRBJ2-3,TRBD2,CASSASGSTDTQYF,TGTGCCAGCAGTGCTAGCGGGAGCACAGATACGCAGTATTTT
18,medium-sized,TRBV11-1,TRBJ2-3,TRBD2,CASSSAPNSGSGSDTQYF,TGTGCCAGCAGCTCGGCCCCGAACAGCGGGAGTGGCTCAGATACGCAGTATTTT
13,-,TRBV6-5,TRBJ2-7,-,CATRRGPQREQYF,TGTGCCACCCGACGAGGGCCCCAACGAGAGCAGTACTTC
16,few,TRBV27,TRBJ2-7,TRBD1,CASSLVGDRPGNEQYF,TGTGCCAGCAGTTTAGTAGGGGACAGGCCTGGGAACGAGCAGTACTTC
13,-,TRBV6-1,TRBJ1-6,-,CASSEAEKAPLHF,TGTGCCAGCAGTGAAGCTGAGAAAGCACCCCTCCACTTT
19,-,TRBV27,TRBJ2-3,TRBD2,CASSLHVGGAGGQADTQYF,TGTGCCAGCAGTTTACATGTTGGTGGAGCGGGAGGGCAGGCAGATACGCAGTATTTT
14,few,TRBV6-1,TRBJ2-7,TRBD1,CASNEGTGGYEQYF,TGTGCCAGCAACGAGGGGACAGGGGGCTACGAGCAGTACTTC
17,once,TRBV4-3,TRBJ2-3,-,CASSQELAGGPTDTQYF,TGCGCCAGCAGCCAGGAACTAGCTGGCGGCCCCACAGATACGCAGTATTTT
14,few,TRBV6-4,TRBJ1-1,-,CASSFSWGNTEAFF,TGTGCCAGCAGTTTCTCCTGGGGGAACACTGAAGCTTTCTTT
16,-,TRBV19,TRBJ2-7,-,CASSTGPGRETYEQYF,TGTGCCAGTAGTACGGGCCCTGGCCGGGAAACCTACGAGCAGTACTTC
17,few,TRBV6-2/TRBV6-3,TRBJ2-2,-,CASSYSFGGPSTGELFF,TGTGCCAGCAGTTACTCTTTCGGGGGGCCGAGCACCGGGGAGCTGTTTTTT
16,-,TRBV6-5,TRBJ2-5,-,CASSYSISTARGTQYF,TGTGCCAGCAGTTACTCGATCTCGACCGCGAGGGGGACCCAGTACTTC
14,few,TRBV6-2/TRBV6-3,TRBJ1-6,-,CASGAASYNSPLHF,TGTGCCAGCGGGGCAGCCTCCTATAATTCACCCCTCCACTTT
12,-,TRBV6-6,TRBJ2-7,-,CAHSPGTYEQYF,TGTGCCCACTCTCCGGGAACCTACGAGCAGTACTTC
15,few,TRBV5-1,TRBJ1-5,-,CASSPLAGSNQPQHF,TGCGCCAGCAGCCCCCTGGCGGGGAGCAATCAGCCCCAGCATTTT
16,few,TRBV27,TRBJ2-3,-,CASSTAIRGGTDTQYF,TGTGCCAGCAGCACAGCGATAAGGGGAGGCACAGATACGCAGTATTTT
14,few,TRBV7-2,TRBJ2-2,-,CASSPGLNTGELFF,TGTGCCAGCAGCCCAGGACTGAACACCGGGGAGCTGTTTTTT
18,few,TRBV6-5,TRBJ2-1,TRBD1,CASSWTSAGGIAYNEQFF,TGTGCCAGCAGCTGGACTTCGGCAGGGGGCATCGCCTACAATGAGCAGTTCTTC
15,-,TRBV7-9,TRBJ2-2,-,CASSSSNFLTGELFF,TGTGCCAGCAGCTCGTCAAACTTCCTCACCGGGGAGCTGTTTTTT
14,-,TRBV6-2/TRBV6-3,TRBJ2-7,-,CASSPGQRGYEQYF,TGTGCCAGCAGCCCGGGACAACGAGGGTACGAGCAGTACTTC
16,-,TRBV6-2/TRBV6-3,TRBJ2-3,-,CASSLRTESSTDTQYF,TGTGCCAGCAGCCTAAGGACCGAGTCTAGCACAGATACGCAGTATTTT
14,-,TRBV6-2/TRBV6-3,TRBJ2-2,-,CASSALGESGELFF,TGTGCCAGCAGTGCCTTGGGGGAGTCCGGGGAGCTGTTTTTT
15,-,TRBV30,TRBJ2-5,TRBD2,CAWSDWTSGAATQYF,TGTGCCTGGAGTGACTGGACTAGCGGGGCGGCGACCCAGTACTTC
16,medium-sized,TRBV19,TRBJ2-3,TRBD1,CASNLRGPGSTDTQYF,TGTGCCAGTAACTTAAGGGGGCCAGGGAGCACAGATACGCAGTATTTT
16,-,TRBV7-9,TRBJ2-7,TRBD1,CASSSHGRDRGYEQYF,TGTGCCAGCAGCTCCCATGGTCGGGACAGGGGTTACGAGCAGTACTTC
17,-,TRBV5-1,TRBJ2-3,TRBD2,CASTLQSSGVSTDTQYF,TGCGCCAGCACTCTACAGTCTAGCGGGGTTAGCACAGATACGCAGTATTTT
16,-,TRBV27,TRBJ1-4,-,CASSFVPPATNEKLFF,TGTGCCAGCAGTTTCGTTCCCCCCGCAACTAATGAAAAACTGTTTTTT
14,-,TRBV30,TRBJ2-3,TRBD2,CAWNLAGGGDTQYF,TGTGCCTGGAACTTAGCGGGAGGAGGAGATACGCAGTATTTT
13,-,TRBV27,TRBJ2-7,TRBD1,CASTQGETYEQYF,TGTGCCAGCACACAGGGGGAGACCTACGAGCAGTACTTC
14,few,TRBV20-1,TRBJ1-6,-,CSAQTAQGSSPLHF,TGCAGTGCTCAAACAGCCCAGGGGAGTTCACCCCTCCACTTT
13,few,TRBV29-1,TRBJ1-4,-,CSAGVGINEKLFF,TGCAGCGCTGGGGTAGGGATTAATGAAAAACTGTTTTTT
15,-,TRBV15,TRBJ1-4,-,CATSRDGQRNEKLFF,TGTGCCACCAGCAGAGATGGACAGCGAAATGAAAAACTGTTTTTT
12,few,TRBV27,TRBJ2-2,-,CASSLAGGELFF,TGTGCCAGCAGTTTGGCCGGCGGGGAGCTGTTTTTT
15,-,TRBV7-9,TRBJ2-2,-,CASTQTPRPRGELFF,TGTGCCAGCACCCAAACCCCTAGACCCAGGGGGGAGCTGTTTTTT